The source of this T cell receptor (beta chain) is a study of monozygotic twins with cystic fibrosis. Data came from immunoSEQ multiplex PCR; TCRdb stores just in-frame clones and leaves some out. This table holds around 25,000 clones, 95% to 98% found once. The CDR3 loop spans 14 amino acids. With 4 bases clipped from V and 5 bases from J, the junction kept 8 bases outside the gene matches. Germline-derived CDR1 and CDR2 are LNHDA and SQIVND (reference sequence). The V call is TRBV19, the J call TRBJ2-7; 7 nucleotides line up with TRBD1. What was sequenced was blood. This receptor was taken from a girl aged 2-15 years with cystic fibrosis. As DNA, the CDR3 is TGTGCCAGTAGTACACAGGGGAGAGTCGACGAGCAGTACTTC. Its protein product is CASSTQGRVDEQYF.